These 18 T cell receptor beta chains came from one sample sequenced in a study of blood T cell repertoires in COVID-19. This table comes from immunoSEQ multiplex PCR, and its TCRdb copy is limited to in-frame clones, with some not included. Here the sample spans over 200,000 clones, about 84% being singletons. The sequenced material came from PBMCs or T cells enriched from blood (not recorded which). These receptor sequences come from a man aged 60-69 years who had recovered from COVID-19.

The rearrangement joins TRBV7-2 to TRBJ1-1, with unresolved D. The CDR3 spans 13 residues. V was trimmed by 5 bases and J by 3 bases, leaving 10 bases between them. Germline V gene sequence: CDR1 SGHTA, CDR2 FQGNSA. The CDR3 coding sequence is TGTGCCAGCAGCACCCGACTTCACACTGAAGCTTTCTTT. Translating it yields CASSTRLHTEAFF.

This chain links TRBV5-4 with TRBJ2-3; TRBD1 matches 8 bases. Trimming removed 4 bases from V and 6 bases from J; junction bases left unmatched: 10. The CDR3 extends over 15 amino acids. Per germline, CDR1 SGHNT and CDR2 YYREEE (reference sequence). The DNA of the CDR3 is TGTGCCAGCAGCCGTGGGACAGGAAGACCCGATACGCAGTATTTT. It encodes CASSRGTGRPDTQYF.

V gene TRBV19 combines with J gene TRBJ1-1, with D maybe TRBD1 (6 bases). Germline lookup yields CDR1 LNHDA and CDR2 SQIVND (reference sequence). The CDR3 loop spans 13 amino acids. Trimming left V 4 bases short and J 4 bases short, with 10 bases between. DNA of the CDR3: TGTGCCAGTAGTAGCCAAGGGGGCACTGAAGCTTTCTTT. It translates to CASSSQGGTEAFF.

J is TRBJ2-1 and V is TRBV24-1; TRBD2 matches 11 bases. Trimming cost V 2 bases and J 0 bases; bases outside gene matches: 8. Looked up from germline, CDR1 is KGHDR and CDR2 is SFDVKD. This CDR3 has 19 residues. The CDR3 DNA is TGTGCCACCAGTGATTCCCGACTAGCGGGGCAGAGCTCCTACAATGAGCAGTTCTTC. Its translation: CATSDSRLAGQSSYNEQFF.

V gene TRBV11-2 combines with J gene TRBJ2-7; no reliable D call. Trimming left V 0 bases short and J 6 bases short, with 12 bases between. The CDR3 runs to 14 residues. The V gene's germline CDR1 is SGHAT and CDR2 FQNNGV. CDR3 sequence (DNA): TGTGCCAGCAGCTTAGACGGTTGGTCCCCCGAGCAGTACTTC. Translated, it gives CASSLDGWSPEQYF. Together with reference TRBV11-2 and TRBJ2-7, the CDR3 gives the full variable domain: EAGVAQSPRYKIIEKRQSVAFWCNPISGHATLYWYQQILGQGPKLLIQFQNNGVVDDSQLPKDRFSAERLKGVDSTLKIQPAKLEDSAVYLCASSLDGWSPEQYFGPGTRLTVT.

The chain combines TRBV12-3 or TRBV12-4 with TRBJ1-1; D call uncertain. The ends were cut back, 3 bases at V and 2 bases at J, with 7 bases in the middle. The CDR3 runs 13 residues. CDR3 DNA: TGTGCCAGCAGTTTTGGCCCAAACACTGAAGCTTTCTTT. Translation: CASSFGPNTEAFF.

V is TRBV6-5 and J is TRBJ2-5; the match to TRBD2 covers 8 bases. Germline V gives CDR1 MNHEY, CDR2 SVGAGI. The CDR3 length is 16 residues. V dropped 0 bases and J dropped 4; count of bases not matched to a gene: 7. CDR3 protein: CASSYSMRGVGETQYF. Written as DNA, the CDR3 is TGTGCCAGCAGTTACTCCATGCGGGGGGTAGGAGAGACCCAGTACTTC.

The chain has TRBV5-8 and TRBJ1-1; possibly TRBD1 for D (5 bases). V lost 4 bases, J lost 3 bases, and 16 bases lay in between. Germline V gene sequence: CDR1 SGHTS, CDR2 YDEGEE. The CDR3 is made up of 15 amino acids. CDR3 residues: CASSRIGGWDTEAFF. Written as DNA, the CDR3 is TGTGCCAGCAGCCGGATCGGGGGTTGGGACACTGAAGCTTTCTTT. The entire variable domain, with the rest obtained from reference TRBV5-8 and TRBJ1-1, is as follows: EAGVTQSPTHLIKTRGQQATLRCSPISGHTSVYWYQQALGLGLQFLLWYDEGEERNRGNFPPRFSGRQFPNYSSELNVNALELEDSALYLCASSRIGGWDTEAFFGQGTRLTVV.

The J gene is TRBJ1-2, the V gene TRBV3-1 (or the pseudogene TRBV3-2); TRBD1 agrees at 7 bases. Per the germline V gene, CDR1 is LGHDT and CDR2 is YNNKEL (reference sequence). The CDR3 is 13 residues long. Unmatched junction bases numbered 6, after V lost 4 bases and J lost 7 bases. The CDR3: CASSPRQGGGYTF. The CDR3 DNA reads TGTGCCAGCAGCCCGCGACAGGGTGGTGGCTACACCTTC.

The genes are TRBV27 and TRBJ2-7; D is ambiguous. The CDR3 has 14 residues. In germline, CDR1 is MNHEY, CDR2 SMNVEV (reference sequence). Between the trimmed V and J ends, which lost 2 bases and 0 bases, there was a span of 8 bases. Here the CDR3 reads CASSLTPSSYEQYF. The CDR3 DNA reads TGTGCCAGCAGTTTAACCCCCAGCTCCTACGAGCAGTACTTC.

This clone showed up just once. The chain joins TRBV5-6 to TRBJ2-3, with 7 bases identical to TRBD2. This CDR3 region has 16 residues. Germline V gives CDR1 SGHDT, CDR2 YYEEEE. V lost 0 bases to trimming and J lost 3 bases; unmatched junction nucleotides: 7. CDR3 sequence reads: CASSLVAAGRTDTQYF. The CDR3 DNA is TGTGCCAGCAGCTTGGTTGCAGCGGGGAGGACAGATACGCAGTATTTT. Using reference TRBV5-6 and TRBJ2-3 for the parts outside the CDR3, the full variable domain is DAGVTQSPTHLIKTRGQQVTLRCSPKSGHDTVSWYQQALGQGPQFIFQYYEEEERQRGNFPDRFSGHQFPNYSSELNVNALLLGDSALYLCASSLVAAGRTDTQYFGPGTRLTVL.

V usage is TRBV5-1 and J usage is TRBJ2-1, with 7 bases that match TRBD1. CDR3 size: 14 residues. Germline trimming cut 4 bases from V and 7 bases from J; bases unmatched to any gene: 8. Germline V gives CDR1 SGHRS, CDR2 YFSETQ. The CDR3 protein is CASSQGQTVNEQFF. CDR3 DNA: TGCGCCAGCAGCCAGGGACAGACAGTTAATGAGCAGTTCTTC.

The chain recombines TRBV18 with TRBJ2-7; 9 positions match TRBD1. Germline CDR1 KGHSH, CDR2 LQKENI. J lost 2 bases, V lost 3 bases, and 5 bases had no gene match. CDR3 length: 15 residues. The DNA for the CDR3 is TGTGCCAGCTCACCTACAGGGGGCACAGCCTACGAGCAGTACTTC. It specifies CASSPTGGTAYEQYF.

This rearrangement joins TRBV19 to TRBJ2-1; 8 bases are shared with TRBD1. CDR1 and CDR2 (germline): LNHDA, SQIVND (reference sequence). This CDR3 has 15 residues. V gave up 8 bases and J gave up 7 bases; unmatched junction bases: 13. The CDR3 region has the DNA TGTGCCAGTCAACGACAGGGGTCCACTGGGAATGAGCAGTTCTTC. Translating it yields CASQRQGSTGNEQFF.

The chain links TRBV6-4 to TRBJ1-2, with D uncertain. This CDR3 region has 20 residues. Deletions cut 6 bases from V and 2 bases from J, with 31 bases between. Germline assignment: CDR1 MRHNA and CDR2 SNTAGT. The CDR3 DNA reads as TGTGCCAGCAGCCCCGCGTTTATGCGCAAGTACAACCAGGCCAACTATGGCTACACCTTC. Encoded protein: CASSPAFMRKYNQANYGYTF.

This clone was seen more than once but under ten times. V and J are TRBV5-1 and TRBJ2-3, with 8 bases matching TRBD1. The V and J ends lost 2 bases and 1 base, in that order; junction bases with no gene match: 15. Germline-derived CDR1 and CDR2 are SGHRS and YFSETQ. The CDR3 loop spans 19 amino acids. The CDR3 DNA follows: TGCGCCAGCAGCTTCCCGATTAGGACCCAACAGGGGGGCACAGATACGCAGTATTTT. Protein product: CASSFPIRTQQGGTDTQYF.

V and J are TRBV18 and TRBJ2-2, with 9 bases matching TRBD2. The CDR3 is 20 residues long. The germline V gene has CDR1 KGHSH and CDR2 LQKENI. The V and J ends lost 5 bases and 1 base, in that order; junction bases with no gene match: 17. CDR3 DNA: TGTGCCAGCTCATCGTGGCGTAGCGGGGGTATCTCCGGGAACACCGGGGAGCTGTTTTTT. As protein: CASSSWRSGGISGNTGELFF. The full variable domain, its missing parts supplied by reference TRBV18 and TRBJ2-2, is NAGVMQNPRHLVRRRGQEARLRCSPMKGHSHVYWYRQLPEEGLKFMVYLQKENIIDESGMPKERFSAEFPKEGPSILRIQQVVRGDSAAYFCASSSWRSGGISGNTGELFFGEGSRLTVL.

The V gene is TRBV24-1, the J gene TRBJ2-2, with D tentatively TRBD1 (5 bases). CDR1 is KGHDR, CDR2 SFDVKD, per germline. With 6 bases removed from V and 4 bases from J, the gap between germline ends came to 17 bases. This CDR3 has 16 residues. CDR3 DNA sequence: TGTGCCACCAGTAGGGCCCCTCAGGGTGTCACCGGGGAGCTGTTTTTT. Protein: CATSRAPQGVTGELFF.